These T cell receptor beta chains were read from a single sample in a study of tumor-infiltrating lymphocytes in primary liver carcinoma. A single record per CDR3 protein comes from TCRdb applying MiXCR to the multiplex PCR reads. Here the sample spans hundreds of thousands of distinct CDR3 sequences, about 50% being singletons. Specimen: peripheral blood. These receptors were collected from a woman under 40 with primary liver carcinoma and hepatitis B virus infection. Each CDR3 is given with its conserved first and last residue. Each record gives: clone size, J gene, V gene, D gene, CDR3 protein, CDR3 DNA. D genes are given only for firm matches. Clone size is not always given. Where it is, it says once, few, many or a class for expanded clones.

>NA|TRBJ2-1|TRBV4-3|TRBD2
CASSQDPLAGVREQFF
TGCGCCAGCAGCCAAGATCCACTAGCGGGAGTTCGTGAGCAGTTCTTC
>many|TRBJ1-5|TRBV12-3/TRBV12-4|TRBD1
CASREGQGNQPQHF
TGTGCCAGCAGGGAGGGACAGGGAAATCAGCCCCAGCATTTT
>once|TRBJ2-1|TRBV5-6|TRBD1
CASSSVDRRSYNEQFF
TGTGCCAGCAGCTCGGTGGACAGGCGTTCCTACAATGAGCAGTTCTTC
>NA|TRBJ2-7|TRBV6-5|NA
CASSYSQVPSYEQYF
TGTGCTAGCAGTTACAGCCAGGTACCTTCCTACGAGCAGTACTTC
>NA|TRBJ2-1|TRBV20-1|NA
CSAGRHSNEQFF
TGCAGTGCTGGCCGCCACTCGAATGAGCAGTTCTTC
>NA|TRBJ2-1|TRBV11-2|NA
CASSSQVGDKYEQFF
TGTGCCAGCAGCTCCCAAGTGGGAGATAAGTATGAGCAGTTCTTC
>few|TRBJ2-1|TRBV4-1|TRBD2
CASKRLAGKDEQFF
TGCGCCAGCAAAAGACTAGCGGGAAAGGATGAGCAGTTCTTC
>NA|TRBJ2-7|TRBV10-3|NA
CAISAGEFTYEQYF
TGTGCCATCAGTGCGGGAGAATTCACCTACGAGCAGTACTTC
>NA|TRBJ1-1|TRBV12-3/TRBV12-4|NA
CVSSFAGVNTEAFF
TGTGTCAGCAGTTTCGCAGGGGTGAACACTGAAGCTTTCTTT
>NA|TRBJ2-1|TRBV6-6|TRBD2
CASTPRASGTYNEQIF
TGTGCCAGTACCCCAAGGGCTAGCGGGACTTACAATGAGCAGATCTTC
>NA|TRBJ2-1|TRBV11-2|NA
CVSSSLASINEQFF
TGTGTCAGCAGCTCCCTAGCTAGTATCAATGAGCAGTTCTTC
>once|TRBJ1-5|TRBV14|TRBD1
CASSRDRGANLPQHF
TGTGCCAGCAGCCGTGACAGGGGCGCTAATCTGCCCCAGCATTTT
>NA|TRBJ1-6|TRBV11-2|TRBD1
CASRHTGTGARNTPLHF
TGTGCCAGCAGGCATACCGGGACAGGGGCGAGGAATACACCCCTCCACTTT
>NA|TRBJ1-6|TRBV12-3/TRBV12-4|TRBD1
CASSIRQGLPLHF
TGTGCCAGCAGTATCAGACAGGGCCTACCCCTCCACTTT
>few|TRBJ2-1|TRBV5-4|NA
CASSFRTYNEQFF
TGTGCCAGCAGCTTTCGGACTTACAATGAGCAGTTCTTC
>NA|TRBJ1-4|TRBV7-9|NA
CASSQGVGNEKLFF
TGTGCCAGCAGCCAAGGGGTGGGGAATGAAAAACTGTTTTTT
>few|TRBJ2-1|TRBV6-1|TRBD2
CASSVLAGTGNEQFF
TGTGCCAGCAGTGTACTAGCGGGAACTGGGAATGAGCAGTTCTTC
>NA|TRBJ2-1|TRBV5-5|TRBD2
CASTNPGTTLLDEQFF
TGTGCCAGCACCAACCCCGGGACTACTCTCTTGGATGAGCAGTTCTTC
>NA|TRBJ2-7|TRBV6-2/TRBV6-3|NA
CASRRDSTYEQYF
TGTGCCAGCCGCCGGGACTCTACATACGAGCAGTACTTC